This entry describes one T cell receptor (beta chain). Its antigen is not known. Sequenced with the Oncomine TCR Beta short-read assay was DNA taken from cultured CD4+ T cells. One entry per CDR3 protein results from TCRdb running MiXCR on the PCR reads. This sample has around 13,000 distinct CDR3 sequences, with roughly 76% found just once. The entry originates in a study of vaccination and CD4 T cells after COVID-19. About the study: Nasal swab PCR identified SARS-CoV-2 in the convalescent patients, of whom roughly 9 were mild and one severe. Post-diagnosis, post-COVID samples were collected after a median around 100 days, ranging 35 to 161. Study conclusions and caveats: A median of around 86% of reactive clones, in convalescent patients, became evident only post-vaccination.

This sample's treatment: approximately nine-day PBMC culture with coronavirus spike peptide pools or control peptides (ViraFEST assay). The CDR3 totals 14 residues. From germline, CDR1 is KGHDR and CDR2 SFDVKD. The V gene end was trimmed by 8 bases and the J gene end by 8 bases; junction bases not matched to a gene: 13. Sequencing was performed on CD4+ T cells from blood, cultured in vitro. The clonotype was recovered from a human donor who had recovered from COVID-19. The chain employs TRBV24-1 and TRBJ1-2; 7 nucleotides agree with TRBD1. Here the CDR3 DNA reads TGTGCCACCAAGAGGACAGGCCAGGAGGGGGGCTACACCTTC. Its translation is CATKRTGQEGGYTF.